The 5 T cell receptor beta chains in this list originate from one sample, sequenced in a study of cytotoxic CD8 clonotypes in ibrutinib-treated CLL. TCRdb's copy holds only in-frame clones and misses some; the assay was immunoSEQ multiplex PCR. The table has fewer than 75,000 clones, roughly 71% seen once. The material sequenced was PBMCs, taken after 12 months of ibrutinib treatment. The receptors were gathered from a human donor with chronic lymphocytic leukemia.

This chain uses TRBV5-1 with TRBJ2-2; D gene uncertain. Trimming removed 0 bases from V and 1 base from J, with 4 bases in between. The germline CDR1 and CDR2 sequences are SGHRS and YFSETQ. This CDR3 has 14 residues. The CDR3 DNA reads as TGCGCCAGCAGCTTGGGACAGAACACCGGGGAGCTGTTTTTT. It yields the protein CASSLGQNTGELFF.

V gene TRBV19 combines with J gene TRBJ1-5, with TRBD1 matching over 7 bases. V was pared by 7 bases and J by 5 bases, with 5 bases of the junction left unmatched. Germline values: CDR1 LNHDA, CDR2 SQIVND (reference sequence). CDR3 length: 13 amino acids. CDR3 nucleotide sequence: TGTGCCAGTACCTTGACAGGGCATCAGCCCCAGCATTTT. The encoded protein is CASTLTGHQPQHF.

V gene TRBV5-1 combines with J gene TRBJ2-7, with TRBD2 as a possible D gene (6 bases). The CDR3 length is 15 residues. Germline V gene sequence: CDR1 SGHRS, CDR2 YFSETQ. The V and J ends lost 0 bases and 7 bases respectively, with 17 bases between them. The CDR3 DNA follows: TGCGCCAGCAGCTTGGCTCGGCGGGGAGAAGGAGAGCAGTACTTC. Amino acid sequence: CASSLARRGEGEQYF.

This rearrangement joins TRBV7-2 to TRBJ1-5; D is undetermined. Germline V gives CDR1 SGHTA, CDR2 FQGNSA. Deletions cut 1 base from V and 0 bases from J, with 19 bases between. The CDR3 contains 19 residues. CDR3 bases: TGTGCCAGCAGCTTAGTACGGGGAGACTACAAGGATAGCAATCAGCCCCAGCATTTT. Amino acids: CASSLVRGDYKDSNQPQHF. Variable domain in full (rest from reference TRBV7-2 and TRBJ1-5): GAGVSQSPSNKVTEKGKDVELRCDPISGHTALYWYRQSLGQGLEFLIYFQGNSAPDKSGLPSDRFSAERTGGSVSTLTIQRTQQEDSAVYLCASSLVRGDYKDSNQPQHFGDGTRLSIL.

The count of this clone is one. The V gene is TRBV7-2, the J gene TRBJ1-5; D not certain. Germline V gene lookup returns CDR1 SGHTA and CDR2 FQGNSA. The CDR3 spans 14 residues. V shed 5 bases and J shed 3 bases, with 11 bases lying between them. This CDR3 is CASSPRISNQPQHF. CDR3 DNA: TGTGCCAGCAGCCCTCGTATCTCCAATCAGCCCCAGCATTTT.